Detailed here is one TCR beta chain. Its antigen is unknown. Qualities for individual bases were not recorded, and no much larger clone is one base off. The data belong to a study of long-term antiretroviral therapy in people with HIV (dated by TCRdb to between 2021 and 2024). A note on the overall study: The earliest samples were collected roughly a decade before the 2015 WHO recommendation for immediate ART, at a time when ART was usually postponed until CD4 counts fell. A retrospective serial study tested whether changes in peripheral blood TRB repertoire composition and diversity were associated with ART initiation and durable HIV suppression. A total of 192 cryopreserved PBMC samples were contributed to the cohort by 30 adults with confirmed HIV infection, with samples collected serially over a mean of approximately six years (range 1-12). Of the approximately 32 participants with HIV, eleven were female. No cross-contamination during QIAcube processing turned up in test extractions that ran a monoclonal T-cell line alongside 33 polyclonal samples. On the study overall, not on this receptor specifically: Expanded TRB clones identified before ART initiation dominated the repertoire at all time points, although this dominance fluctuated and declined in many PLHIV after ART. The samples span the years 2004 to 2017, and the ART regimens used at that time may not be as effective as current regimens. Starting ART was linked to a significant rise in TRB diversity, yet even with long-term ART the diversity remained significantly lower than in transplant donor controls. CDR3 length ranges in HIV repertoires were narrower than in controls, and network structure suggested an antigen-experienced repertoire with only a slight naive shift after ART. Inferences about post-ART repertoire changes are limited because no data were available on ART adherence, viral resistance or therapy changes. Because PBMC availability was limited, only the TCR beta chain was sequenced, with no alpha chain pairing. Because cell numbers in pre-ART samples were limited, unsorted PBMC were profiled instead of sorted CD4+ and CD8+ T cells.

To be included, a participant needed at least one PBMC sample from before ART initiation plus at least two post-ART samples. Every participant with HIV received treatment in the United States of America. Before DNA extraction, cryopreserved samples containing about 0.9-10 million PBMC were thawed and washed. At the time of the earliest PBMC sample, participants with HIV were aged between about 20 and 55 years. Per participant, PBMC samples came from 1-4 timepoints prior to ART initiation and 2-8 timepoints following ART initiation, for a median of 7 samples. For every participant, serial HIV viral load, CD4+ T-cell count, ART history and demographic data were obtained. Using a Qiagen kit on a QIAcube, genomic DNA was extracted from unsorted PBMC, with samples processed in batches of 12. Cut back by 0 bases and 8 bases, the V and J ends lie 16 bases apart. CDR1 and CDR2, per the germline V gene, are LGHNA and YNFKEQ. Inclusive of the bounding cysteine and phenylalanine, the CDR3 is 16 residues long. This entry keeps only the CDR3 DNA: 48 bases, framed from base 1.

Sequencing of the TRB variable region was done with the immunoSEQ hsTCRB v3.0 assay at survey level resolution. The target sequencing depth for TRB was roughly 40,000-50,000 T-cell genomes per sample. An Illumina MiSeq with a v3 150-cycle kit was used to sequence the pooled TRB libraries. The authors' pipeline ran thus. Analysis of repertoires was carried out in R inside a reproducible Nextflow workflow spanning QC, data transformation and analysis. LymphoSeq2, an R package for exploring AIRR-Seq data, was used to implement custom analyses. After excluding several samples that yielded fewer than 5000 total TRB sequences, fewer than 200 HIV repertoires remained for analysis. Among the approximately 190 HIV repertoires that were kept, some 61 were collected before ART initiation and more than 120 were collected after ART initiation. Repertoires were downsampled to 5000 TRB nucleotide sequences, and summary statistics were averaged over 100 downsampling iterations. TRB sequences were retained for analysis only if CDR3 regions of at least seven amino acids were present. Diversity was measured with a Shannon entropy-derived clonality score and the Gini coefficient. In the repertoire networks, any two of the top 5000 CDR3 amino acid sequences were linked whenever the two sequences differed by an edit distance of one. For TRB CDR3 amino acid sequences, GLIPH2 was used to predict antigen specificity groups and MHC restriction. To flag known CMV, EBV, HIV or tissue antigen associations, CDR3 amino acid sequences were matched against VDJdb and McPAS-TCR. Pre-ART, post-ART and control groups were compared with Wilcoxon signed-rank tests and Holm-Bonferroni correction. The clones in this table, taken by TCRdb from immuneACCESS, are in-frame only. Not every clone is retained; where verified, under half of the shortfall comes from an unresolved V gene, and the cause of the rest is unknown. Clone size and the V and J calls come from that table; the DNA yielded D and trimming. The sample table shows tens of thousands of clones, and 87% are seen once. The ten most abundant clones make up under 15% of the sample.

Sequenced material: unsorted PBMCs, taken 1.1 years after starting antiretroviral therapy. The clonotype was recovered from a man between 18 and 35 years old with HIV. The rearranged chain carries TRBV4-2 and TRBJ1-4; tentative D gene TRBD1, with 5 bases matching. The CDR3 loop reads CASSQDRGAAGEKLFF. The DNA sequence reads TGTGCCAGCAGCCAAGATCGAGGGGCGGCGGGGGAAAAACTGTTTTTT.